The 20 T cell receptor beta chains below come from one sample, sequenced in a study of blood T cell repertoires in COVID-19. TCRdb keeps only in-frame clones here, not all; method: immunoSEQ multiplex PCR. The sample carries about 75,000 clones, more than 75% recorded once. The sequencing sample was made of peripheral blood. Every receptor here comes from a human donor in a cohort sampled during active COVID-19.

The chain has TRBV20-1 and TRBJ2-5; perhaps D is TRBD1 or TRBD2 (5 bases each). V lost 3 bases to trimming and J lost 9 bases, with 26 bases between them. The CDR3 is made up of 16 amino acids. CDR1 is DFQATT, CDR2 SNEGSKA, per germline (reference sequence). CDR3: CSASGTADLGARAQYF. Here the CDR3 DNA reads TGCAGTGCTAGTGGGACCGCCGACCTTGGGGCGAGAGCCCAGTACTTC.

This sequence joins TRBV2 and TRBJ1-1; TRBD1 matches 7 bases. V shed 6 bases, J shed 4 bases, and the junction held 5 bases outside the gene matches. The CDR3 contains 13 residues. CDR1 and CDR2 from the germline V gene are SNHLY and FYNNEI. DNA of the CDR3: TGTGCCAGCAGCCAGGGGGAAGGCACTGAAGCTTTCTTT. It codes for CASSQGEGTEAFF.

The rearrangement uses TRBV5-1 and TRBJ1-4; the D is unclear. In germline, CDR1 is SGHRS, CDR2 YFSETQ. This CDR3 has 15 amino acids. V was cut by 4 bases and J by 6 bases, with 16 bases left in between. Written as DNA, the CDR3 is TGCGCCAGCAGCCTCATCCCGGGATCGGATGAAAAACTGTTTTTT. Translating it yields CASSLIPGSDEKLFF.

This chain links TRBV5-1 with TRBJ2-2; 8 bases are shared with TRBD1. J was trimmed by 3 bases and V by 4 bases; bases with no gene match: 8. This CDR3 contains 16 residues. Germline loops: CDR1 SGHRS, CDR2 YFSETQ. CDR3 residues: CASSPAQGVHTGELFF. The CDR3 DNA follows: TGCGCCAGCAGCCCCGCACAGGGGGTTCACACCGGGGAGCTGTTTTTT.

This chain connects TRBV25-1 to TRBJ1-2; a possible D gene is TRBD1 (5 bases). CDR3 length: 14 amino acids. Trimming took 1 base from V and 3 from J, leaving 9 bases between them. CDR1 and CDR2 from the germline V gene are MGHDK and SYGVNS. CDR3 DNA: TGTGCCAGCAGTGAATCACAGGTACACTATGGCTACACCTTC. Its protein is CASSESQVHYGYTF.

V gene TRBV9 combines with J gene TRBJ2-7; 12 bases map to TRBD2. The CDR3 is made up of 15 amino acids. Trimming removed 5 bases from V and 2 bases from J; junction bases left unmatched: 5. Germline V CDR1 and CDR2: SGDLS, YYNGEE. The CDR3 bases are TGTGCCAGCAGTCCCCGACTAGCGGGGGCCTACGAGCAGTACTTC. Amino acids: CASSPRLAGAYEQYF. The whole variable domain, filled in from reference TRBV9 and TRBJ2-7, reads DSGVTQTPKHLITATGQRVTLRCSPRSGDLSVYWYQQSLDQGLQFLIQYYNGEERAKGNILERFSAQQFPDLHSELNLSSLELGDSALYFCASSPRLAGAYEQYFGPGTRLTVT.

The V gene is TRBV18, the J gene TRBJ2-7; 8 bases align to TRBD1. In germline, CDR1 is KGHSH, CDR2 LQKENI. J gave up 0 bases and V 2 bases, and 3 bases lay outside the gene matches. The CDR3 is 15 residues long. The CDR3 DNA follows: TGTGCCAGCTCACCATTACAGGGGGGCTCCTACGAGCAGTACTTC. It specifies CASSPLQGGSYEQYF.

V usage is TRBV6-2 or TRBV6-3 and J usage is TRBJ1-2; TRBD1 agrees at 7 bases. The CDR3 loop spans 14 amino acids. V gave up 5 bases and J gave up 1 base; unmatched junction bases: 4. Per germline, CDR1 MNHEY and CDR2 SVGEGT. The CDR3 protein is CASSARQGNYGYTF. CDR3 nucleotides: TGTGCCAGCAGTGCAAGACAGGGTAACTATGGCTACACCTTC.

The CDR3 nucleotides are TGTGCCAGCAGCAAGCAGGGACTCCTCGGATCCTACAATGAGCAGTTCTTC. Translating it yields CASSKQGLLGSYNEQFF. V gene TRBV21-1 combines with J gene TRBJ2-1; the listed D gene, TRBD2, was not tested against the DNA. TRBV21-1 is annotated as a pseudogene. The CDR3 sequence is 17 residues long.

V usage is TRBV9 and J usage is TRBJ1-1; tentatively, D is TRBD1 (5 bases). Germline assignment: CDR1 SGDLS and CDR2 YYNGEE. Trimming cost V 4 bases and J 3 bases, with 13 bases left between them. The CDR3 contains 14 residues. The CDR3 is CASSRPGGDTEAFF. As DNA, the CDR3 is TGTGCCAGCAGCCGACCCGGGGGAGACACTGAAGCTTTCTTT. Using reference TRBV9 and TRBJ1-1 for the parts outside the CDR3, the full variable domain is DSGVTQTPKHLITATGQRVTLRCSPRSGDLSVYWYQQSLDQGLQFLIQYYNGEERAKGNILERFSAQQFPDLHSELNLSSLELGDSALYFCASSRPGGDTEAFFGQGTRLTVV.

This clone was detected a few times. The gene calls are TRBV7-2 and TRBJ2-1; D perhaps matches TRBD1 (6 bases). The V end lost 3 bases, the J end lost 3 bases, and 21 bases lay between the germline ends. Germline V gives CDR1 SGHTA, CDR2 FQGNSA. This CDR3 contains 18 residues. CDR3 residues: CASSFLPTGGIDYNEQFF. CDR3 DNA: TGTGCCAGCAGCTTTCTCCCGACAGGCGGCATCGACTACAATGAGCAGTTCTTC. The full variable domain, completed using reference TRBV7-2 and TRBJ2-1, is GAGVSQSPSNKVTEKGKDVELRCDPISGHTALYWYRQSLGQGLEFLIYFQGNSAPDKSGLPSDRFSAERTGGSVSTLTIQRTQQEDSAVYLCASSFLPTGGIDYNEQFFGPGTRLTVL.

This chain joins TRBV5-5 and TRBJ2-3; tentative D call: TRBD2 (6 bases). The germline V gene encodes CDR1 SGHKS and CDR2 YYEKEE (reference sequence). CDR3 length equals 17 residues. Trimming took 1 base from V and 6 from J, leaving 21 bases between them. As DNA, the CDR3 is TGTGCCAGCAGCTTGCGAGGGACTCCCATATTATTTGATACGCAGTATTTT. Translating gives CASSLRGTPILFDTQYF.

This clone showed up just a few times. This chain joins TRBV4-2 and TRBJ2-5; 11 positions match TRBD1. This CDR3 region has 17 residues. The germline V gene encodes CDR1 LGHNA and CDR2 YNFKEQ. The junction had 6 bases not matched to a gene; V was cut back by 1 base and J by 2 bases. This chain's CDR3 is CASSQGRGTGGQETQYF. CDR3 nucleotides: TGTGCCAGCAGCCAAGGGCGCGGGACAGGGGGACAAGAGACCCAGTACTTC.

J is TRBJ1-6 and V is TRBV6-4; D remains ambiguous. The CDR3 runs 15 residues. V lost 3 bases and J 1 base, leaving 7 bases between the germline ends. The germline CDR1 and CDR2 sequences are MRHNA and SNTAGT. The CDR3 protein is CASSEGESYNSPLHF. In DNA form, the CDR3 reads TGTGCCAGCAGTGAGGGAGAATCCTATAATTCACCCCTCCACTTT.

This chain connects TRBV4-2 to TRBJ1-6; 7 nucleotides agree with TRBD1. CDR3 size: 16 residues. Germline V CDR1 and CDR2: LGHNA, YNFKEQ. V was clipped by 0 bases and J by 10 bases; unmatched bases: 9. For the CDR3, the DNA is TGTGCCAGCAGCCAAGAGAGTCAGGGGGGAAACTCACCCCTCCACTTT. This sequence encodes CASSQESQGGNSPLHF.

The chain employs TRBV2 and TRBJ2-3, with TRBD1 matching 7 bases. The V and J ends lost 6 bases and 9 bases, in that order; junction bases with no gene match: 6. The CDR3 runs to 12 residues. The germline gives CDR1 SNHLY, CDR2 FYNNEI. This chain's CDR3 is CASRPTGNTQYF. The CDR3 DNA reads as TGTGCCAGCAGGCCGACAGGGAACACGCAGTATTTT.

The V and J genes are TRBV28 and TRBJ2-7, with 11 bases matching TRBD1. The germline CDR1 and CDR2 sequences are MDHEN and SYDVKM. The V segment lost 4 bases and the J segment 3 bases; nucleotides outside the gene matches: 11. This CDR3 spans 17 amino acids. The CDR3 protein is CASSWGGQGARNYEQYF. The CDR3 DNA is TGTGCCAGCAGTTGGGGCGGACAGGGGGCCCGAAACTACGAGCAGTACTTC.

The count of this clone is one. The chain joins TRBV4-1 to TRBJ2-1; D gene ambiguous. This CDR3 has 16 amino acids. V lost 1 base, J lost 8 bases, and 18 bases lay in between. Germline V gene lookup returns CDR1 MGHRA and CDR2 YSYEKL. CDR3 protein: CASSQVSLVSYDEQFF. CDR3 nucleotides: TGCGCCAGCAGCCAAGTCAGCCTAGTAAGTTACGATGAGCAGTTCTTC.

The CDR3 coding sequence is TGTGCCAGCAGCCAAGCAAAACTAGCGGAGACCCAGTACTTC. Translating it yields CASSQAKLAETQYF. The chain recombines TRBV14 with TRBJ2-5, with 7 bases aligning to TRBD2. V was clipped by 1 base and J by 5 bases; unmatched bases: 4. Germline-derived CDR1 and CDR2 are SGHDN and FVKESK. This CDR3 region has 14 residues.

The chain employs TRBV5-4 and TRBJ2-7; 9 bases fit TRBD1. The CDR3 extends over 14 amino acids. J was trimmed by 7 bases and V by 7 bases; bases with no gene match: 12. The germline CDR1 and CDR2 sequences are SGHNT and YYREEE (reference sequence). CDR3 residues: CASGLQGAGGEQYF. Written as DNA, the CDR3 is TGTGCCAGCGGACTACAGGGGGCGGGCGGTGAGCAGTACTTC.